This TCR beta chain comes out of a study of blood T cells in healthy people across ages (dated by TCRdb to between 2014 and 2017). For the wider study: In model experiments, template switching captured about one uniquely barcoded TCR beta cDNA molecule for every two T cells. The study measured age-related changes in TCR beta repertoire diversity using deep sequencing normalized with unique cDNA molecular identifiers. The donors were split into four age groups: young (average 16 years), middle-aged (around 37), aged (approximately 59) and long-lived (approximately 80). For two donors (one aged 18 to 29 and one aged 80 or older), the study analyzed two additional independent replicas of 1 million unique cDNA reads from the same blood draw. Paper-wide results and their limitations: Observed TCR beta diversity per million T cells fell roughly linearly with age, and a significant reduction was already apparent by age about 38. Donor CMV infection status was unknown, potentially confounding age-related changes in expanded clonotypes. A strong correlation was found between observed TCR beta diversity and the percentage of naive T cells measured by flow cytometry. Estimates of total diversity based on one million sequenced T cells were regarded as lower bounds and as underestimates. Bulk unsorted PBMC profiling prevented conclusive comparison of naive and antigen-experienced compartments. Compared with the aged group, more naive CD4+ T cells, fewer expanded clones and increased TCR diversity were shown by the long-lived group, suggesting age selection.

The library was prepared using 5' RACE. The sample was run on an Illumina HiSeq 2500. A second PCR of roughly 6 to 11 cycles was run with a J-beta primer mix and a sample-barcoded 5' primer. A template-switch 5' adaptor carrying 12 random nucleotides introduced a unique molecular identifier onto each TCR beta cDNA molecule. At least 2.5 million CDR3-containing paired-end reads were obtained from each sample. All of the RNA was converted into first-strand cDNA using the Mint cDNA synthesis kit, with a TRBC-specific oligonucleotide serving as the primer. After uracil-DNA glycosylase treatment, a first 18-cycle PCR used universal primers M1SS and BC2_uni_R on all cDNA. For the original study's pipeline: Normalization of each sample was performed by random selection of 1 million high-quality reads, each carrying a distinct molecular identifier. Instead of being binned into consensus sequences, reads with shared molecular identifiers were discarded. MiTCR, set to a Q25 quality threshold and the strictest error-elimination algorithm, was used for CDR3 identification, clonotype clustering and error correction. Lower-bound total TCR beta diversity was estimated with a nonparametric unseen species model using Euler transformation. TCRdb redid the processing of the public reads, applying fastp at Q25 and MiXCR, and retained in-frame beta chains. Entries that share a CDR3 protein sequence are merged under the most common genes and DNA. The V and J calls and clone size are TCRdb's, not the authors'. In all, the sample holds about 760,000 distinct CDR3 sequences, and approximately 25% of those were seen once. The ten largest clones add up to 9.4% of the sample.

At the junction V is shortened by 3 bases and J by 4 bases; bases outside the gene matches: 6. CDR1 is given as DFQATT and CDR2 as SNEGSKA, both from the germline V gene (reference sequence). The CDR3 numbers 14 residues from cysteine through phenylalanine. CDR3 DNA only is kept here, 42 bases in frame from base 1. Comment on this clonotype: Its antigen has not been determined. No clone much larger than this one lies a single base away; base qualities are absent.

The roughly 39 donors, aged roughly 6 to 95 years, were systemically healthy Caucasian individuals from Russia. Each donor gave ten milliliters of peripheral blood, drawn into EDTA-treated Vacutainer tubes. Ficoll-Paque density-gradient centrifugation was used to isolate PBMCs, with at least 7 million per sample. Total RNA, at least 6 micrograms per sample, was extracted from PBMCs with Trizol reagent. For every donor, flow cytometry on a PBMC aliquot measured the percentage of naive CD45RAhigh/CD27high T cells. These same records also appear under a second study, on T cells of mothers and their children. The second source states: Nine systemically healthy Caucasian individuals, comprising three mothers and their six children, were included as donors. cDNA synthesis used all of the extracted RNA, with approximately 1.6 ug of RNA in each 15 ul reaction. In the second PCR, the M1S primer introduced both the sample barcodes and 2-4 random nucleotides. More than 8 million TCR beta CDR3 reads were obtained from each mother, and some 3.3 million reads were obtained from each child. Thymic selection similarly shapes TCR recombination output in related and unrelated pairs, with minor effect from inherited differences. Normalized repertoire overlap was always slightly but never significantly higher in related than unrelated mother-child pairs. No persistent microchimeric T cell clones were found, with a detection sensitivity of around 100 clones per million clonotypes. The study used deep NGS to compare TCR beta repertoires of mothers and children, seeking features distinguishing related mother-child pairs from unrelated individuals. On average, the children were about 10 +/- 4 years old, while the mothers were approximately 40 +/- 4 years old. After adapter ligation was performed with NEBNext reagents, the libraries were sequenced on an Illumina HiSeq 2000 with 100+100 nt paired-end reads. Mother and child libraries were prepared a month apart and sequenced in separate runs to prevent cross-contamination. For each donor, somewhere between roughly 450,000 and 2,100,000 distinct TCR beta clonotypes were identified. Naive TCR beta clonotypes were estimated from low-frequency clonotypes matched to each donor's FACS-determined naive share, without sorting.

The sequence links TRBV20-1 to TRBJ2-1; TRBD2 matches 7 bases in the middle. The sequence was collected from a boy younger than 18 in good health. The specimen was blood. In nucleotides, the sequence is TGCAGTGCTAGTTTAGGCGGGAGTTACAATGAGCAGTTCTTC. Translated, this gives CSASLGGSYNEQFF.